The clone carrying this TCR beta chain showed up just a few times. CDR3 length: 16 residues. V was cut by 3 bases and J by 5 bases, with 19 bases left in between. These data are taken from a study of identical twins. Healthy Caucasians supplied all donations. The authors used template switching to add a universal primer site and gave cDNA unique molecular identifiers. TCRdb analysed the 5' RACE reads with MiXCR anew, one entry per CDR3 protein. The sample holds 400,000 to 550,000 distinct CDR3 sequences, 22% seen once. This sample also belongs to another study, concerning T cells expressing NK-cell markers. As that study records: Cells sorted as CD3+CD56+NKG2C+, CD3+CD56+NKG2C- and CD3+CD56-NKG2C+ T cells supplied the TCR beta repertoires.

V is TRBV12-3 or TRBV12-4 and J is TRBJ2-5, with D uncertain. The receptor was isolated from a woman between 18 and 29 years old in good health. Sequencing input: CD4+ T cells sorted from blood. In DNA, the CDR3 is TGTGCCAGCAGTTTGTACCGTAGTGATGCGGCGGAGACCCAGTACTTC. Translating it yields CASSLYRSDAAETQYF.